This TCR beta chain was obtained from a study of CD8+ T cells in alopecia areata (dated by TCRdb to 2017 to 2018). In terms of the full investigation: Treated patients were enrolled in an open-label pilot trial of oral tofacitinib, 5 to 10 mg twice daily, for moderate-to-severe alopecia areata. Disease severity in treated patients was measured with the SALT score, which quantifies the percentage of affected scalp surface area. Patients on tofacitinib were biopsied at baseline and after 4 and 24 weeks of treatment, and several of the patients also had a later scalp biopsy. TCRbeta CDR3 regions were amplified by immunoSEQ multiplex PCR using 35 Vbeta forward and 13 Jbeta reverse primers. The study used high-throughput TCRbeta sequencing to examine T cell clonal expansion in alopecia areata, in both the C3H/HeJ mouse model and human patients. The RNA source kit depended on sample type: the PAXgene miRNA kit for fixed scalp, the miRNeasy kit for PBMCs, and the RNeasy kit for mouse skin. Scalp tissue and sorted CD4+ and CD8+ peripheral blood T cells from patchy and totalis/universalis alopecia areata patients and from healthy controls were covered by human TCRbeta sequencing. Clonality in the scalp was compared among normal scalp (n=4), patchy alopecia areata scalp (n=8), and alopecia totalis/universalis scalp (n=8). Patients stayed on tofacitinib for 6 to 18 months and then had 6 months of follow-up off drug so that delayed response and recurrence could be assessed. General conclusions and limits of the study: The treated cohort was small, with a single nonresponder, so links between baseline CD8+ expansion and response need larger studies. Shared TCR sequences between patients were less evident than in mice, which may be partly attributable to HLA diversity in the patient population. Compared with normal scalp, lesional scalp, particularly in alopecia totalis/universalis, had higher clonality and more expanded CD8+ clones, which suggests antigenic drive. Scalp clonality and the number of expanded CD8+ clones among the top 100 scalp clones were significantly decreased by tofacitinib. During tofacitinib treatment, many expanded lesional clones stuck around in both scalp and blood, and this persistence may partly explain why relapse happens after treatment is stopped. Scalp TCR repertoire analysis is complicated because resident alphabeta T cells in normal human skin are also sequenced, whereas mouse skin is dominated by gammadelta T cells.

In regard to this clone: Its antigen is not yet known. Base qualities are missing; no much larger clone stands one base away.

According to the study, the label for this sample's time point signals: four to five weeks on oral tofacitinib. The treatment or condition label corresponds to: oral pan-JAK inhibitor, 5-10 mg twice daily. Peripheral blood and lesional scalp punch biopsies were obtained from patients with alopecia areata. PBMCs were isolated by density centrifugation and stained for CD3, CD4 and CD8, and CD4+ and CD8+ T cells were sorted on a FACSAria. Taken from cysteine to phenylalanine, the CDR3 has 13 residues. Just CDR3 DNA is preserved here, 39 bases in frame from base 1. The trim is 2 bases for V and 4 bases for J, with a gap of 8 bases between the germline ends. From a lookup of the germline V gene, CDR1 and CDR2 are MNHEY and SVGAGI. Libraries came from the immunoSEQ multiplex PCR assay. RNA was extracted from all samples and reverse transcribed into cDNA, which served as template for TCR sequencing. SuperScript III was used for first-strand cDNA synthesis, primed with a 2:1 mix of oligo-dT and random hexamers. A synthetic immune receptor repertoire was used to assess amplification bias, and residual bias was removed computationally. The original pipeline was this. Raw reads were preprocessed to remove errors, and CDR3 was defined by IMGT conventions from the conserved cysteine to phenylalanine. Clonality was computed by normalizing Shannon entropy by log2 of the number of productive unique TCRs and subtracting the result from 1. Whether scalp clones were CD4 or CD8 was inferred by matching scalp TCRbeta sequences against CD4 and CD8 repertoires sorted from blood. TCRdb limited this immuneACCESS table to in-frame rearrangements with V and J called. A share of clones is missing; checked studies link under half to unresolved V genes, and the rest is unexplained. V and J calls and clone size are given by that table; D and trimming were obtained from the DNA. This sample lists more than 90,000 clones; roughly three fifths were detected once. The top ten hold roughly a sixth of the sample.

The chain is assembled from TRBV6-5 and TRBJ1-1; TRBD1 is perhaps the D gene, given 6 matching bases. The clonotype originates from a human donor with alopecia areata. The sequencing here drew on CD8+ T cells sorted from blood, taken at week 4, from a patient treated with tofacitinib. The CDR3 region reads CASSYGGGTEAFF. At the DNA level, the sequence is TGTGCCAGCAGTTACGGAGGGGGCACTGAAGCTTTCTTT.